One and the same sample provided the 26 T cell receptor beta chains below, sequenced in a study of CD4 T cells in relation to SARS-CoV-2 and coronaviruses. Data came from immunoSEQ multiplex PCR; TCRdb stores just in-frame clones and leaves some out. The table lists 20,000 or so clones, roughly three quarters of them singletons. What these receptors recognize is not known. The unexposed donors gave CD4+ T cells in about 2011-2018, prior to COVID-19. Isolation of CD4+ T cells took place after 10 days in culture. The sample comprised CD4+ T cells from PBMCs, cultured in vitro. All receptors come from a human donor in good health.

This clone was recorded only once. The rearrangement uses TRBV5-1 and TRBJ2-3; D is undetermined. Trimming took off 1 base at V and 8 bases at J, with 5 bases between the two ends. CDR1 is SGHRS and CDR2 is YFSETQ in the germline V gene. There are 11 residues in the CDR3. Written as DNA, the CDR3 is TGCGCCAGCAGCTTGTGGGGTACGCAGTATTTT. It encodes CASSLWGTQYF.

This rearrangement joins TRBV20-1 to TRBJ2-1, with D perhaps assigned TRBD1 or TRBD2 (5 bases each). The CDR3 loop spans 14 amino acids. CDR1 DFQATT and CDR2 SNEGSKA come from the germline V gene (reference sequence). V lost 3 bases and J lost 0, with 9 bases in between. The CDR3 is CSASGGSSYNEQFF. The CDR3 bases are TGCAGTGCTAGTGGGGGAAGCTCCTACAATGAGCAGTTCTTC.

This clone has a handful of counts. The chain recombines TRBV2 with TRBJ1-1, with TRBD1 matching 10 bases. This CDR3 region has 15 residues. Germline CDR1 is SNHLY and CDR2 is FYNNEI. After removal of 6 bases from V and 4 bases from J, the junction contained 8 bases not matched to a gene. CDR3 sequence reads: CASRGPRTGGTEAFF. The CDR3 coding sequence is TGTGCCAGCAGAGGTCCCCGGACAGGGGGCACTGAAGCTTTCTTT.

This clone appeared a few times. V gene TRBV6-2 or TRBV6-3 combines with J gene TRBJ1-4, with 7 bases fitting TRBD1. V lost 2 bases, J lost 5 bases, and 14 bases stayed unmatched. The CDR3 has 18 amino acids. Germline CDR1 MNHEY, CDR2 SVGEGT. The CDR3 DNA reads TGTGCCAGCAGTTACGTCTTGGGTGACAGGGAGTTAAATGAAAAACTGTTTTTT. It yields the protein CASSYVLGDRELNEKLFF.

The J gene is TRBJ2-6, the V gene TRBV7-3; possible D gene TRBD1, 8 bases. Germline CDR1 and CDR2: SGHTA and FQGTGA. The CDR3 spans 17 residues. Trimming removed 6 bases from V and 4 bases from J, with 19 bases in between. The CDR3 DNA reads as TGTGCCAGCAGTGTTGACAGGGGACTATCCGGGGCCAACGTCCTGACTTTC. Its protein product is CASSVDRGLSGANVLTF.

The chain joins TRBV2 to TRBJ2-2; possible D gene TRBD1, 5 bases. CDR1 and CDR2 (germline): SNHLY, FYNNEI. With 6 bases removed from V and 4 bases from J, the gap between germline ends came to 9 bases. The CDR3 is 13 residues long. For the CDR3, the DNA is TGTGCCAGCAGGGCGGACACCACCGGGGAGCTGTTTTTT. Encoded protein: CASRADTTGELFF.

This sequence joins TRBV6-5 and TRBJ1-2, with D perhaps TRBD1 (5 bases). The V end lost 7 bases, the J end lost 4 bases, and 19 bases lay between the germline ends. CDR3 size: 15 residues. The V gene's germline CDR1 is MNHEY and CDR2 SVGAGI. The DNA of the CDR3 is TGTGCCAGCACCCCTAGAGGGGCGGAGGGCTATGGCTACACCTTC. It is translated as CASTPRGAEGYGYTF.

This clone was observed a handful of times. This chain joins TRBV4-1 and TRBJ2-7; 10 nucleotides line up with TRBD2. Germline V gene data show CDR1 as MGHRA and CDR2 as YSYEKL. The CDR3 has 16 residues. The V and J ends lost 0 bases and 4 bases, in that order; junction bases with no gene match: 6. This CDR3 reads CASSQEASGSSYEQYF. The CDR3 bases are TGCGCCAGCAGCCAAGAGGCTAGCGGGAGTTCATACGAGCAGTACTTC.

This sequence joins TRBV11-2 and TRBJ2-7; the D is unclear. The germline V and J ends were trimmed by 5 bases and 0 bases, with 2 bases remaining between them. Germline-derived CDR1 and CDR2 are SGHAT and FQNNGV. This CDR3 is built from 11 residues. This chain's CDR3 is CASSTSYEQYF. The CDR3 nucleotides read TGTGCCAGCAGCACCTCCTACGAGCAGTACTTC.

V is TRBV10-3 and J is TRBJ2-7; 7 bases are shared with TRBD1. The CDR3 extends over 14 amino acids. The ends lost 0 bases at V and 6 bases at J; junction bases unmatched: 5. Germline-derived CDR1 and CDR2 are ENHRY and SYGVKD. The DNA for the CDR3 is TGTGCCATCAGTGAGTCAGGGGGCCGGAGCGAGCAGTACTTC. This sequence encodes CAISESGGRSEQYF.

The V call is TRBV25-1, the J call TRBJ2-5; D gene unclear. The germline gives CDR1 MGHDK, CDR2 SYGVNS. Trimming pared 1 base from V and 0 bases from J, leaving 3 bases between. The CDR3 has 13 residues. The CDR3 region is CASSESYQETQYF. The CDR3 DNA sequence: TGTGCCAGCAGTGAATCATACCAAGAGACCCAGTACTTC.

V and J are TRBV28 and TRBJ1-3, with 8 positions matching TRBD1. Germline CDR1 MDHEN, CDR2 SYDVKM. This CDR3 comprises 16 residues. The V and J ends lost 1 base and 3 bases, in that order; junction bases with no gene match: 5. The CDR3 loop is CASSLLPGGGGNTIYF. In DNA, the CDR3 is TGTGCCAGCAGTTTATTACCAGGGGGCGGTGGAAACACCATATATTTT.

The chain combines TRBV19 with TRBJ1-1; 9 bases match TRBD1. The germline V gene encodes CDR1 LNHDA and CDR2 SQIVND (reference sequence). The CDR3 contains 14 residues. The V segment lost 7 bases and the J segment 5 bases; nucleotides outside the gene matches: 8. The CDR3 DNA reads as TGTGCCAGTACCCCGGACAGGGGACGGACTGAAGCTTTCTTT. Encoded protein: CASTPDRGRTEAFF.

CDR3 in DNA: TGCAGCGTTGGAGCGGGAGGGAGCACAGATACGCAGTATTTT. Amino acid sequence: CSVGAGGSTDTQYF. The V gene is TRBV29-1, the J gene TRBJ2-3; 10 bases agree with TRBD2. The CDR3 runs 14 residues. J lost 0 bases, V lost 4 bases, and 1 base had no gene match. Germline loops: CDR1 SQVTM, CDR2 ANQGSEA.

The V gene is TRBV2, the J gene TRBJ1-1; perhaps TRBD1 as D (6 bases). The germline V gene has CDR1 SNHLY and CDR2 FYNNEI. This CDR3 is built from 16 residues. Trimming stripped 6 bases from V and 1 base from J, with 18 bases between. The DNA of the CDR3 is TGTGCCAGCAGGGGTTCTCCGGGGGCGGGGAACACTGAAGCTTTCTTT. It yields the protein CASRGSPGAGNTEAFF. Full variable domain (missing parts from reference TRBV2 and TRBJ1-1): EPEVTQTPSHQVTQMGQEVILRCVPISNHLYFYWYRQILGQKVEFLVSFYNNEISEKSEIFDDQFSVERPDGSNFTLKIRSTKLEDSAMYFCASRGSPGAGNTEAFFGQGTRLTVV.

The J gene is TRBJ2-1, the V gene TRBV20-1; D is perhaps TRBD2 (5 bases). There are 16 residues in the CDR3. Trimming shortened V by 3 bases and J by 0 bases, and 15 bases separated the two germline ends. Germline CDR1 DFQATT, CDR2 SNEGSKA (reference sequence). CDR3 nucleotides: TGCAGTGCTAGTCCCGGACTGTTTAACTCCTACAATGAGCAGTTCTTC. Protein: CSASPGLFNSYNEQFF.

This clone showed up just a few times. The chain carries TRBV12-5 and TRBJ1-2; no clear D. This CDR3 has 12 residues. Germline V gene sequence: CDR1 LGHNT, CDR2 FRNRAP. V lost 3 bases to trimming and J lost 10 bases, with 12 bases between them. CDR3 amino acids: CASGLRPADYTF. The CDR3, as DNA: TGTGCTAGTGGTTTAAGACCCGCCGACTACACCTTC.

This chain connects TRBV24-1 to TRBJ2-3, with D hard to call. The CDR3 extends over 12 amino acids. CDR1 is KGHDR, CDR2 SFDVKD, per germline. Trimming cost V 5 bases and J 2 bases, with 4 bases left between them. This CDR3 is CATSGITDTQYF. CDR3 nucleotide sequence: TGTGCCACCAGTGGCATCACAGATACGCAGTATTTT.

The rearrangement links TRBV30 to TRBJ2-1; TRBD1 is a possible D gene (6 bases). Trimming cost V 0 bases and J 4 bases, with 7 bases left between them. The CDR3 totals 13 residues. Germline assignment: CDR1 GTSNPN and CDR2 SVGIG (reference sequence). CDR3 in DNA: TGTGCCTGGAGTGTCGGGACATACAATGAGCAGTTCTTC. Translating it yields CAWSVGTYNEQFF.

In this sample, this clone turned up a few times. The chain joins TRBV24-1 to TRBJ2-2; TRBD2 agrees at 9 bases. V gave up 9 bases and J gave up 6 bases; unmatched junction bases: 4. The CDR3 has 13 residues. Germline V gene lookup returns CDR1 KGHDR and CDR2 SFDVKD. Here the CDR3 reads CATVAGVPGELFF. CDR3 sequence (DNA): TGTGCCACCGTAGCGGGAGTGCCCGGGGAGCTGTTTTTT.

V gene TRBV11-2 combines with J gene TRBJ1-1; D possibly corresponds to TRBD1 (6 bases). V shed 5 bases and J shed 12 bases, with 16 bases lying between them. This CDR3 has 12 residues. Germline V gene data show CDR1 as SGHAT and CDR2 as FQNNGV. Written as DNA, the CDR3 is TGTGCCAGCAGCCCGGACAGATTGAAATCTTTCTTT. It translates to CASSPDRLKSFF.

The chain recombines TRBV25-1 with TRBJ2-7; 9 nucleotides align to TRBD1. Germline CDR1 is MGHDK and CDR2 is SYGVNS. V trimming: 6 bases; J trimming: 0 bases; junction bases outside the gene matches: 6. The CDR3 has 15 residues. The CDR3 is CASRKTGGSSYEQYF. The CDR3 bases are TGTGCCAGCAGAAAGACAGGGGGGAGCTCCTACGAGCAGTACTTC.

The chain carries TRBV6-5 and TRBJ2-2; 7 bases align to TRBD2. V was pared by 7 bases and J by 5 bases, with 7 bases of the junction left unmatched. Germline V lookup: CDR1 MNHEY, CDR2 SVGAGI. The CDR3 runs to 14 residues. Written as DNA, the CDR3 is TGTGCCAGCAAGCGGGGAACGGTAACCGGGGAGCTGTTTTTT. It translates to CASKRGTVTGELFF.

The chain combines TRBV28 with TRBJ1-4; TRBD1 matches at 7 bases. Germline trimming cut 5 bases from V and 7 bases from J; bases unmatched to any gene: 7. CDR3 size: 14 residues. The germline CDR1 and CDR2 sequences are MDHEN and SYDVKM. CDR3 bases: TGTGCCAGCAGTCGACAGGGCGAAGGTGAAAAACTGTTTTTT. Residues: CASSRQGEGEKLFF.

This chain connects TRBV2 to TRBJ1-4, with TRBD1 as a possible D gene (5 bases). Trimming took 6 bases from V and 8 from J, leaving 16 bases between them. Germline CDR1 and CDR2: SNHLY and FYNNEI. The CDR3 totals 14 residues. The CDR3 DNA reads TGTGCCAGCAGCAGGGACGGAAGTAGGGAAAAACTGTTTTTT. Translated, it gives CASSRDGSREKLFF.

The chain joins TRBV7-9 to TRBJ1-2; D remains unclear. CDR3 length: 13 residues. V was trimmed by 5 bases and J by 3 bases, leaving 10 bases between them. Germline V gene lookup returns CDR1 SEHNR and CDR2 FQNEAQ (reference sequence). CDR3: CASSAGVYYGYTF. CDR3 bases: TGTGCCAGCAGCGCCGGGGTGTACTATGGCTACACCTTC.